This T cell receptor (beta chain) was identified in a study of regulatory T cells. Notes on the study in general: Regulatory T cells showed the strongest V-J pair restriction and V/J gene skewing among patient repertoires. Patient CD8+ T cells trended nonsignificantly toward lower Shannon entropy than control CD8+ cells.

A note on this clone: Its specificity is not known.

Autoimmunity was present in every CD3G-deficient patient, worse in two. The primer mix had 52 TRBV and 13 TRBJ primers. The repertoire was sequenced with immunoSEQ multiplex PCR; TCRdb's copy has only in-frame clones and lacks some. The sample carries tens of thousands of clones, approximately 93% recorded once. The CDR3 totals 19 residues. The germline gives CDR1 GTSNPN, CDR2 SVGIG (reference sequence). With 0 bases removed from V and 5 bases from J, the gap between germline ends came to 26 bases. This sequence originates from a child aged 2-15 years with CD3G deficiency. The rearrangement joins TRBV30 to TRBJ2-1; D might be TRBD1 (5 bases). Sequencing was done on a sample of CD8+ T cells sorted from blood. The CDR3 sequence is CAWSVGNRYGARGNNEQFF. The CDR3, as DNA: TGTGCCTGGAGTGTAGGGAATCGCTATGGAGCTAGGGGTAACAATGAGCAGTTCTTC. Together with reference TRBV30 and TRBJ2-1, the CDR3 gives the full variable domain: SQTIHQWPATLVQPVGSPLSLECTVEGTSNPNLYWYRQAAGRGLQLLFYSVGIGQISSEVPQNLSASRPQDRQFILSSKKLLLSDSGFYLCAWSVGNRYGARGNNEQFFGPGTRLTVL.